The present TCR beta chain was sequenced within a study of blood T cell repertoires in COVID-19. Study summary: The United States, Italy and Spain supplied acute and convalescent COVID-19 samples. Sources were T cells, B-cell-depleted T cells, or PBMCs; the material itself was cDNA or gDNA.

Germline V lookup: CDR1 MNHEY, CDR2 SMNVEV (reference sequence). The ends were cut back, 0 bases at V and 0 bases at J, with 6 bases in the middle. The length of the CDR3 is 16 residues. Only in-frame clones appear in the TCRdb table, and some are missing; sequencing was by immunoSEQ multiplex PCR. This table has around 150,000 clones, approximately 80% appearing once. Recruits, aged about 18 to 95 years, lived in 24 US areas. This clonotype was sampled from a man in his 70s who had been exposed to COVID-19. The sequencing input was PBMCs or T cells enriched from blood (not recorded which). The chain is built from TRBV27 and TRBJ1-6; D gene ambiguous. The CDR3 region is CASSLSRSSYNSPLHF. The CDR3 nucleotides are TGTGCCAGCAGTTTATCTAGGAGCTCCTATAATTCACCCCTCCACTTT.